This T cell receptor beta chain came from a study of T cell changes during pregnancy in multiple sclerosis (dated by TCRdb to between 2019 and 2020). Turning to the overall study: The study looked at changes in the T cell repertoire across pregnancy in women with multiple sclerosis.

This clone was recorded only once. Its target antigen remains unknown. The record has no base qualities; no much larger clone is one base away. The receptor library was made with the immunoSEQ multiplex PCR assay. This immuneACCESS table, as held by TCRdb, lists in-frame sequences with V and J called but not all clones. Of the missing ones, under half trace to an unresolved V gene in checked studies; the others have no known cause. The sample profile shows around 92,000 clones; almost 95% of them were found once. The ten top clones hold around 2.2% of the sample. The receptor's source is a female donor with multiple sclerosis, enrolled in a pregnancy study. Sequenced here: peripheral blood, sampled in the third trimester of pregnancy.

The sequenced DNA: TGTGCCAGCGGTCAACTAGCGGGAGGGCCGGGCGAGCAGTACTTC. It translates as CASGQLAGGPGEQYF. The chain couples TRBV27 to TRBJ2-7; 13 middle bases align to TRBD2. For CDR1 and CDR2, the germline V gene (reference sequence) lists MNHEY and SMNVEV. Trimming accounts for 8 bases at V and 6 bases at J, while the number of junction bases matched to no gene is 10. The CDR3 numbers 15 residues from cysteine through phenylalanine. Only the CDR3 part of the read is kept: 45 bases, read in frame from the first base.